This TCR beta chain is from a study of blood T cell repertoires in COVID-19. By share, this clone counts as medium-sized (0.01 to 0.1%). From germline, CDR1 is SGHNT and CDR2 YYREEE (reference sequence). Trimming pared 4 bases from V and 7 bases from J, leaving 14 bases between. The CDR3 length is 14 residues. Measured with immunoSEQ multiplex PCR; TCRdb has only the in-frame clones, and not every one. This sample has under 4,500 clones, with around 80% found just once. Sequencing input: peripheral blood. This clonotype was sampled from a human donor in a cohort sampled during active COVID-19. The chain is built from TRBV5-4 and TRBJ1-4; D might be TRBD1 (5 bases). CDR3 amino acids: CASSRATGTEKLFF. The CDR3 bases are TGTGCCAGCAGCCGGGCCACAGGCACTGAAAAACTGTTTTTT.